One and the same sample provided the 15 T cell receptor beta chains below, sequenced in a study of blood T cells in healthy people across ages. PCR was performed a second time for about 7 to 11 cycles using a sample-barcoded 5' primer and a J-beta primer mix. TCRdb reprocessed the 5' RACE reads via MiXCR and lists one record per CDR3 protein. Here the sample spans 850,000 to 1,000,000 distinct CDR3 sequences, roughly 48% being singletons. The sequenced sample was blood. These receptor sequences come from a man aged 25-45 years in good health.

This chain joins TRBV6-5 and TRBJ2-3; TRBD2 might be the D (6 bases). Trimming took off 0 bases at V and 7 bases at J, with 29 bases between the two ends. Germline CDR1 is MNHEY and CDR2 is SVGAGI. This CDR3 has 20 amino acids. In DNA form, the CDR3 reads TGTGCCAGCAGTTACTCGAATCTTCGGGGGAGGCTAGCCACCTATTATACGCAGTATTTT. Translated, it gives CASSYSNLRGRLATYYTQYF.

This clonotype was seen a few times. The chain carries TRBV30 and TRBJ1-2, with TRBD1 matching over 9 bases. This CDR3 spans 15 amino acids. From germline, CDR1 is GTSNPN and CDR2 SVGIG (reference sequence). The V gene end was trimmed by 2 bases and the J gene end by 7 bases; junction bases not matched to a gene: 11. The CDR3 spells CAWSSPRTGASGYTF. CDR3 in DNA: TGTGCCTGGAGTTCCCCCAGGACAGGGGCGAGTGGCTACACCTTC.

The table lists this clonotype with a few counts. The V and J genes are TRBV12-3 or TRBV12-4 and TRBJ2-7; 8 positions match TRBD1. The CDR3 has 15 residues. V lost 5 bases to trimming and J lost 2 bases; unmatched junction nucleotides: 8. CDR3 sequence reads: CASSRQGPRAYEQYF. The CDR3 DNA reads TGTGCCAGCAGTCGACAGGGGCCTCGCGCCTACGAGCAGTACTTC.

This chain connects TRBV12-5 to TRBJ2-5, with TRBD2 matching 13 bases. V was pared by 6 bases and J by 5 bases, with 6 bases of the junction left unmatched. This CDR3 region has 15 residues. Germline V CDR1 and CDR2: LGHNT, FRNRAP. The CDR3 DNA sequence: TGTGCTAGTGGACTAGCGGGGGGGCCAGAGGAGACCCAGTACTTC. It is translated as CASGLAGGPEETQYF.

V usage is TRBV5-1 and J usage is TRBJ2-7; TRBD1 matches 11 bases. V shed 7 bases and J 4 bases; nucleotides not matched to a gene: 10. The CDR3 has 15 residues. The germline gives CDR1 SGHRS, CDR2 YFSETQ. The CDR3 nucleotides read TGCGCCAGCCGAGAACCGGGACAGGGGGGTTACGAGCAGTACTTC. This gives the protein CASREPGQGGYEQYF.

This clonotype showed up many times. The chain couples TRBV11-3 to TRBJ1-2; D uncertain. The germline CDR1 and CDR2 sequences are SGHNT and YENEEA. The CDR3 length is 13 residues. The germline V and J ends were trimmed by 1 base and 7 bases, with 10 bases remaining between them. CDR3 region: CASSLARGSGYTF. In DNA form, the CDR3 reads TGTGCCAGCAGCTTAGCCCGTGGATCTGGCTACACCTTC.

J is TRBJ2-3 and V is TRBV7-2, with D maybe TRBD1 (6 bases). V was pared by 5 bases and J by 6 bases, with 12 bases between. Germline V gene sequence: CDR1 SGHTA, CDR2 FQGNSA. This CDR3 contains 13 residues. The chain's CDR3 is CASSRGQIDTQYF. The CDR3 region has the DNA TGTGCCAGCAGCCGCGGACAGATCGATACGCAGTATTTT.

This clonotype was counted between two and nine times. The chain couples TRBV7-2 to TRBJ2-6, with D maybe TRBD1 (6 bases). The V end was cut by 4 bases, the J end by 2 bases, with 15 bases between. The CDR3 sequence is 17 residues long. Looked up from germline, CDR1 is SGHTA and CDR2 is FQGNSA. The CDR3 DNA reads TGTGCCAGCAGCTCGTACCACAGGGTCACTGGGGCCAACGTCCTGACTTTC. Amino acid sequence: CASSSYHRVTGANVLTF.

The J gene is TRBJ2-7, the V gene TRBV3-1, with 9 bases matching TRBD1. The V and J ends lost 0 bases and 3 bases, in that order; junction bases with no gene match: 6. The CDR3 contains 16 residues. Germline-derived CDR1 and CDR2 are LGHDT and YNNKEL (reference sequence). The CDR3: CASSQDAGQGFYEQYF. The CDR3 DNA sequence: TGTGCCAGCAGCCAAGATGCGGGACAGGGTTTCTACGAGCAGTACTTC.

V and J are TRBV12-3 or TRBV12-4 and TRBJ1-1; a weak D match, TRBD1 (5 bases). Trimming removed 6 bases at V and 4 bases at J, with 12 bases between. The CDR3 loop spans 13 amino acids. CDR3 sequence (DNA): TGTGCCAGCAGCGAACGGGACGGCACTGAAGCTTTCTTT. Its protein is CASSERDGTEAFF.

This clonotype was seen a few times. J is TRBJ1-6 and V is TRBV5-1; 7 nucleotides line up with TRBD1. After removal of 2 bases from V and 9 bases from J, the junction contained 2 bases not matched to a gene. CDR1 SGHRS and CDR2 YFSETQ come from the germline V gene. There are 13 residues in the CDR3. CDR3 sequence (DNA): TGCGCCAGCAGCTTCCGACAGGGTTCACCCCTCCACTTT. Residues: CASSFRQGSPLHF.

The CDR3 protein is CSARAAGTSGRQYF. The CDR3 nucleotides read TGCAGTGCTAGAGCCGCAGGGACTAGCGGGAGACAGTACTTC. The chain couples TRBV20-1 to TRBJ2-7; 14 nucleotides agree with TRBD2. Germline lookup yields CDR1 DFQATT and CDR2 SNEGSKA (reference sequence). Trimming cost V 1 base and J 10 bases; bases outside gene matches: 6. CDR3 length equals 14 residues.

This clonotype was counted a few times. The CDR3 coding sequence is TGTGCCAGCAGCTCTTCAAGCACAGATACGCAGTATTTT. Its protein is CASSSSSTDTQYF. V is TRBV9 and J is TRBJ2-3; D uncertain. The CDR3 is 13 residues long. V gave up 4 bases and J gave up 0 bases, with 6 bases separating them. Germline V lookup: CDR1 SGDLS, CDR2 YYNGEE.

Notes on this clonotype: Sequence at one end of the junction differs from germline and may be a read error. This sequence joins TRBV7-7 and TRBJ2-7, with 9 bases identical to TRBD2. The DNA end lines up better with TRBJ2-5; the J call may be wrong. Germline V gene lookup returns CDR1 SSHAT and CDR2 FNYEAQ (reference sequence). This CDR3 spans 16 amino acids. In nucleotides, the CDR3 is TGTGCTAGCAGCTCCGGGACTAGCCAGGGGGGAGAGACCCAGTACTTC. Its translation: CASSSGTSQGGETQYF.

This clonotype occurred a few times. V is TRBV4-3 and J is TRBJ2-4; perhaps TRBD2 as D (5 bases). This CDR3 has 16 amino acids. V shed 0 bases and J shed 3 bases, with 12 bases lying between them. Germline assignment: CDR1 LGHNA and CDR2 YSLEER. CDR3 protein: CASSQDVGLGKNIQYF. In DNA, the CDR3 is TGCGCCAGCAGCCAAGACGTAGGACTCGGCAAAAACATTCAGTACTTC.